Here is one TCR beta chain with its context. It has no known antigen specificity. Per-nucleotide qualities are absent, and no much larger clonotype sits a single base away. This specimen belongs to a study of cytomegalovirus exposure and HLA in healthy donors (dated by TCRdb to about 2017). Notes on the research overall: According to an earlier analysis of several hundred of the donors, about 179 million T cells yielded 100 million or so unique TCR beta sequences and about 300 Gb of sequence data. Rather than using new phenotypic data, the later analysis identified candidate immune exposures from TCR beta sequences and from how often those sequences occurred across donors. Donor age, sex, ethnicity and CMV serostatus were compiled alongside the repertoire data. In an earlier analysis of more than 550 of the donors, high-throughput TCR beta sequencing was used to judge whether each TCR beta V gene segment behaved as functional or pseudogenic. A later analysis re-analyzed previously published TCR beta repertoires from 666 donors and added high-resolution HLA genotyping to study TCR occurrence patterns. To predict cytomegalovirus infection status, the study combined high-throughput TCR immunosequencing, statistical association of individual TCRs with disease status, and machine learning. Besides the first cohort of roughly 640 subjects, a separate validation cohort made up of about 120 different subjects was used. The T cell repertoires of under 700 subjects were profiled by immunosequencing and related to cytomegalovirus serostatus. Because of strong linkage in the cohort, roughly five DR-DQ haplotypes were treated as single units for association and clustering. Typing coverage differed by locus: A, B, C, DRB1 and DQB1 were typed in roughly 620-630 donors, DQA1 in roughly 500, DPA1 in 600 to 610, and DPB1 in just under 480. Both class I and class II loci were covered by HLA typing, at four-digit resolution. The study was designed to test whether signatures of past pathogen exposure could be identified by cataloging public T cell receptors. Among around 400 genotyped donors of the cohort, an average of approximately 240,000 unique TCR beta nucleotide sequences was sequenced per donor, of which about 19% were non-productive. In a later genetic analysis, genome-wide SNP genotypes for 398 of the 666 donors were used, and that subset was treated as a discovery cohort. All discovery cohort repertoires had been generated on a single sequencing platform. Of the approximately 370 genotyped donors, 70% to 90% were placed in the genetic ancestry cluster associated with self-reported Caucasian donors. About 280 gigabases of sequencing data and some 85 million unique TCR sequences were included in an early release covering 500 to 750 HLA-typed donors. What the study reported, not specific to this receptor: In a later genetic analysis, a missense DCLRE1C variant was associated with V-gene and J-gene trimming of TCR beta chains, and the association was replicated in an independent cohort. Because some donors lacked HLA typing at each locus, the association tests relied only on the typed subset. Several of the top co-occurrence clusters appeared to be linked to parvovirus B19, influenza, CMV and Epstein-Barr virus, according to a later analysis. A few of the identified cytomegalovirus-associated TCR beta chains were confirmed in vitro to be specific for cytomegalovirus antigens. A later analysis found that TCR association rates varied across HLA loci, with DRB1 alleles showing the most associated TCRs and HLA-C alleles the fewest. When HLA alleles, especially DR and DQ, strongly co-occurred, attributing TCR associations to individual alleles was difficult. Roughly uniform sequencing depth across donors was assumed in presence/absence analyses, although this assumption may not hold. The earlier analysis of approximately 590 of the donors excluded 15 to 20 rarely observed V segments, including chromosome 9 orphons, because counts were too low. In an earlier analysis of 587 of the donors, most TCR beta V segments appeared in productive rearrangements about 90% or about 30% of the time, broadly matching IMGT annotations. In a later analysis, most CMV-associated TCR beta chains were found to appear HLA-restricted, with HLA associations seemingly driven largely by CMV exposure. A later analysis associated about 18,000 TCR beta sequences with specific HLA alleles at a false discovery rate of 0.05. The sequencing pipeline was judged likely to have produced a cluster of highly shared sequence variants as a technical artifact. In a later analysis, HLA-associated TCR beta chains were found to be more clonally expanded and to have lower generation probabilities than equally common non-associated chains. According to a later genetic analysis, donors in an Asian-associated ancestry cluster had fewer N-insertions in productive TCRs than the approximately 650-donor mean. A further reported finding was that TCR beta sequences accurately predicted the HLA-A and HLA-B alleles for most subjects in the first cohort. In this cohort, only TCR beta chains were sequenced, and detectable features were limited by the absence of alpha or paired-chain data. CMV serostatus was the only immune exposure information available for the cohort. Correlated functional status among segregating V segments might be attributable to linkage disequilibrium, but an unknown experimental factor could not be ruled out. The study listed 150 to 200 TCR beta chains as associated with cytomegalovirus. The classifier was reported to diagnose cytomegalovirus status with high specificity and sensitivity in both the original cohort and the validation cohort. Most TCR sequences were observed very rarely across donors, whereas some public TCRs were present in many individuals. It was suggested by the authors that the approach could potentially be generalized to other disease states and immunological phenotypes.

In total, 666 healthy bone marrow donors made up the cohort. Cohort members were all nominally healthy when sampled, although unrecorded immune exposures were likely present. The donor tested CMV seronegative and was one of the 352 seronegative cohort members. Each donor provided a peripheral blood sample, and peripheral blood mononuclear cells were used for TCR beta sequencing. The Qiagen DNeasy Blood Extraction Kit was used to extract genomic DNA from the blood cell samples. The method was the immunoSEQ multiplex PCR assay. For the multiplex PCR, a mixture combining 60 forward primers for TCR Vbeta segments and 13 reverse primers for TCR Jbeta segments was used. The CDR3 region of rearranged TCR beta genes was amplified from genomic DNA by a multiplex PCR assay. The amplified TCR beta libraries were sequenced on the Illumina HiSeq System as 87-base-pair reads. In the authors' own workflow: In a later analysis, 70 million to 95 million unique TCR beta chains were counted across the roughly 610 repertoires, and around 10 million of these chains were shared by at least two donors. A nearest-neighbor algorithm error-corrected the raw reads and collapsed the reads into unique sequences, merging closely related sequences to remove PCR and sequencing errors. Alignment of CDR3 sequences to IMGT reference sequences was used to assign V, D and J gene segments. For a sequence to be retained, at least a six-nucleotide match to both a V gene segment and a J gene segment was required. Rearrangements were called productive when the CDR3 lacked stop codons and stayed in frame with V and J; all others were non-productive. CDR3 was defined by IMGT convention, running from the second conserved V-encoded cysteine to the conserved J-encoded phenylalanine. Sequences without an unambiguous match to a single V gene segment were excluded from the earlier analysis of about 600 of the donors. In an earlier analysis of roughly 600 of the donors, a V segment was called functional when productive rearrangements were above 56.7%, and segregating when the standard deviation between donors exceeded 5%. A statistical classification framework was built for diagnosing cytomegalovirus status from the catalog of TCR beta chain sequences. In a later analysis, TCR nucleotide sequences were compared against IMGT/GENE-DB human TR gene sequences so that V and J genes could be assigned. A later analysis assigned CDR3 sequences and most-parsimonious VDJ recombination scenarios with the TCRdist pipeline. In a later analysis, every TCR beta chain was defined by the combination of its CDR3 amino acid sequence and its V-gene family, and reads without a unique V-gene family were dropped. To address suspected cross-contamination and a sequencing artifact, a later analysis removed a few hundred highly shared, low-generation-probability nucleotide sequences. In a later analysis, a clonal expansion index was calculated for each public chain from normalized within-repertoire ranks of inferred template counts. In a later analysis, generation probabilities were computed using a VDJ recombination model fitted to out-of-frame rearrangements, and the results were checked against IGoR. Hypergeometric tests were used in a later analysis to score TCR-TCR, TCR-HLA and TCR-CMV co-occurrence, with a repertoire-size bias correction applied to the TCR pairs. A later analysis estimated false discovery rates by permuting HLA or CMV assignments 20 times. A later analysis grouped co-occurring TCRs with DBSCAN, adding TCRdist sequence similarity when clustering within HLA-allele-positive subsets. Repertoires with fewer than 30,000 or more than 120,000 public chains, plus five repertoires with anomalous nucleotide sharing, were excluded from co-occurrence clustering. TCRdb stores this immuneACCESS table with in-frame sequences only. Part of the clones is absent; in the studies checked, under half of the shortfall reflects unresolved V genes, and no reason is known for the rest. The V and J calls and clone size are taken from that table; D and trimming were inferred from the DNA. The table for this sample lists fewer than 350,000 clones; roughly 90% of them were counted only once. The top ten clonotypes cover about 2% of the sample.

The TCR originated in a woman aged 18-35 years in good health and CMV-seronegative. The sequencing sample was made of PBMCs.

The CDR3 loop reads CASSLDPSGATDTQYF. The DNA sequence is as follows: TGTGCCAGCAGCTTGGATCCTAGCGGGGCCACAGATACGCAGTATTTT. The chain is encoded by TRBV5-4 joined to TRBJ2-3, with TRBD2 identical over 9 junction bases. V is trimmed back by 0 bases and J by 2 bases, and the junction contains 4 bases that no gene match accounts for. Including cysteine and phenylalanine, the CDR3 has 16 amino acids. The retained sequence is limited to the CDR3, 48 bases, with the frame set at the first base. CDR1 SGHNT and CDR2 YYREEE are derived from the germline V gene (reference sequence).